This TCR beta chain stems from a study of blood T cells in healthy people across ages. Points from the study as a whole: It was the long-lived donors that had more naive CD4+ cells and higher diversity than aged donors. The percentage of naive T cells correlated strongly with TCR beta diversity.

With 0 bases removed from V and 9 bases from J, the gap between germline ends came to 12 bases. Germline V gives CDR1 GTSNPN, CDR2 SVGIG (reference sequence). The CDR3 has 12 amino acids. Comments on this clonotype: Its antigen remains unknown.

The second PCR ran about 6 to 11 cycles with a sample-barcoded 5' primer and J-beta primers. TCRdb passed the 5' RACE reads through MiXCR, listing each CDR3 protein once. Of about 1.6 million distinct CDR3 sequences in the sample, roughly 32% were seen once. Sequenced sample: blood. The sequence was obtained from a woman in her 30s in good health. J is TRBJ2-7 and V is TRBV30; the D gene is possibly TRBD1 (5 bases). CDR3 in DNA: TGTGCCTGGAGTGTACAATGGGGCGTGCAGTACTTC. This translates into CAWSVQWGVQYF.